A single sample is the source of the 27 T cell receptor beta chains below, sequenced in a study of blood T cells in healthy people across ages. A second PCR, run for about 7 to 11 cycles, used a sample-barcoded 5' primer plus a J-beta primer mix. TCRdb itself ran the 5' RACE reads through MiXCR, one entry per CDR3 protein. The sample yields some 860,000 distinct CDR3 sequences, just over 55% seen once. The sample comprised blood. The receptor source for this set is a man aged 35 to 55 in good health.

In this sample, this clonotype turned up a few times. The V and J genes are TRBV29-1 and TRBJ2-6; unclear D gene. CDR1 is SQVTM and CDR2 is ANQGSEA in the germline V gene. The CDR3 covers 12 residues. V dropped 4 bases and J dropped 11 bases, with 12 bases sitting between them. The CDR3 DNA reads TGCAGCGTTGGGCCAGGTCCAGACGTCCTGACTTTC. Its translation is CSVGPGPDVLTF. The variable domain in full, completed from reference TRBV29-1 and TRBJ2-6, reads SAVISQKPSRDICQRGTSLTIQCQVDSQVTMMFWYRQQPGQSLTLIATANQGSEATYESGFVIDKFPISRPNLTFSTLTVSNMSPEDSSIYLCSVGPGPDVLTFGAGSRLTVL.

The chain uses TRBV7-2 and TRBJ2-5; D is undetermined. This CDR3 spans 14 amino acids. CDR1 and CDR2 from the germline V gene are SGHTA and FQGNSA. V lost 3 bases and J lost 5, with 13 bases in between. The CDR3 here is CASSLGLGAETQYF. The CDR3 region has the DNA TGTGCCAGCAGCTTGGGTTTAGGCGCGGAGACCCAGTACTTC. The entire variable domain, with the rest obtained from reference TRBV7-2 and TRBJ2-5, is as follows: GAGVSQSPSNKVTEKGKDVELRCDPISGHTALYWYRQSLGQGLEFLIYFQGNSAPDKSGLPSDRFSAERTGGSVSTLTIQRTQQEDSAVYLCASSLGLGAETQYFGPGTRLLVL.

The rearrangement links TRBV6-1 to TRBJ2-7; 13 bases fit TRBD2. The DNA end is a closer match to TRBJ2-5, so the J assignment may be wrong. The CDR3 sequence is 14 residues long. Germline V gene lookup returns CDR1 MNHNS and CDR2 SASEGT. For the CDR3, the DNA is TGTGCCAGCAGACTAGCGGGGGGGCCGGAGACCCAGTACTTC. The encoded protein is CASRLAGGPETQYF.

This sequence joins TRBV25-1 and TRBJ1-4; maybe TRBD1 (5 bases). This CDR3 region has 15 residues. Germline loops: CDR1 MGHDK, CDR2 SYGVNS. With 1 base removed from V and 4 bases from J, the gap between germline ends came to 10 bases. This CDR3 reads CASSELGHRNEKLFF. CDR3 bases: TGTGCCAGCAGTGAATTAGGACATCGTAATGAAAAACTGTTTTTT. Complete variable domain (other parts from reference TRBV25-1 and TRBJ1-4): EADIYQTPRYLVIGTGKKITLECSQTMGHDKMYWYQQDPGMELHLIHYSYGVNSTEKGDLSSESTVSRIRTEHFPLTLESARPSHTSQYLCASSELGHRNEKLFFGSGTQLSVL.

J is TRBJ1-2 and V is TRBV7-9, with 7 bases that match TRBD1. CDR1 and CDR2 from the germline V gene are SEHNR and FQNEAQ (reference sequence). The V and J ends lost 4 bases and 7 bases, in that order; junction bases with no gene match: 12. The CDR3 runs to 15 residues. The CDR3 here is CASSSTTGYFGGYTF. The CDR3 DNA follows: TGTGCCAGCAGCTCCACGACAGGGTATTTCGGTGGCTACACCTTC.

This clonotype showed up just a few times. The chain joins TRBV24-1 to TRBJ2-5; D possibly corresponds to TRBD1 (6 bases). The CDR3 has 15 residues. The ends were cut back, 6 bases at V and 3 bases at J, with 16 bases in the middle. The germline CDR1 and CDR2 sequences are KGHDR and SFDVKD. This CDR3 is CATSSRGLLEETQYF. As DNA, the CDR3 is TGTGCCACCAGTTCCAGGGGTCTTTTGGAAGAGACCCAGTACTTC.

In the case of this clonotype: An end of the junction differs from the germline gene, which may be a read error. The rearrangement uses TRBV3-1 and TRBJ2-5; D is perhaps TRBD1 or TRBD2 (5 bases each). CDR1 LGHDT and CDR2 YNNKEL come from the germline V gene (reference sequence). The CDR3 loop spans 15 amino acids. This CDR3 reads CTSSQAYGGEETQYF. CDR3 DNA sequence: TGTACCAGCAGCCAAGCTTATGGGGGAGAAGAGACCCAGTACTTC.

The V and J genes are TRBV28 and TRBJ2-6, with D perhaps TRBD1 (5 bases). Germline V gene sequence: CDR1 MDHEN, CDR2 SYDVKM. The CDR3 totals 16 residues. V was trimmed by 5 bases and J by 0 bases, leaving 11 bases between them. The CDR3 coding sequence is TGTGCCAGCAGTGTAACAGGAACCTCTGGGGCCAACGTCCTGACTTTC. Its translation: CASSVTGTSGANVLTF.

A note on this clonotype: One base away lies a much larger clone, so this may be a sequencing read error. The chain joins TRBV27 to TRBJ2-3, with a possible D match to TRBD1 (7 bases). The germline gives CDR1 MNHEY, CDR2 SMNVEV (reference sequence). CDR3 size: 16 residues. The chain's CDR3 is CANSLFAGGTADTQYF. In DNA form, the CDR3 reads TGTGCCAACAGTTTATTCGCAGGGGGGACCGCAGATACGCAGTATTTT.

In DNA, the CDR3 is TGTGCCAGCAGTACGGGACTCCCCCAAAGGGAAGCTTTCTTT. Protein product: CASSTGLPQREAFF. The chain couples TRBV6-2 or TRBV6-3 to TRBJ1-1; D possibly corresponds to TRBD1 (5 bases). This CDR3 contains 14 residues. From germline, CDR1 is MNHEY and CDR2 SVGEGT. Trimming stripped 5 bases from V and 8 bases from J, with 18 bases between.

This chain uses TRBV9 with TRBJ2-6, with unresolved D. Germline V gene lookup returns CDR1 SGDLS and CDR2 YYNGEE. Trimming took 0 bases from V and 3 from J, leaving 10 bases between them. CDR3 length equals 16 residues. Here the CDR3 DNA reads TGTGCCAGCAGCGTAGGGTGGACCGTTGGGGCCAACGTCCTGACTTTC. This sequence encodes CASSVGWTVGANVLTF.

The sample holds many counts of this clonotype. The chain uses TRBV20-1 and TRBJ2-1, with 7 positions matching TRBD2. This CDR3 comprises 15 residues. The germline V gene encodes CDR1 DFQATT and CDR2 SNEGSKA (reference sequence). Unmatched junction bases numbered 11, after V lost 3 bases and J lost 6 bases. CDR3 nucleotides: TGCAGTGCTAGTAGTGCGGGAGTCCCGGGCAATGAGCAGTTCTTC. Residues: CSASSAGVPGNEQFF.

The rearrangement links TRBV4-3 to TRBJ1-4, with TRBD1 identical over 8 bases. CDR1 LGHNA and CDR2 YSLEER come from the germline V gene. V was clipped by 8 bases and J by 3 bases; unmatched bases: 2. The CDR3 totals 13 residues. The CDR3 nucleotides are TGCGCCAGCGACAGGGGTGCTAATGAAAAACTGTTTTTT. Translated, it gives CASDRGANEKLFF.

This clonotype was recorded a few times. This chain connects TRBV28 to TRBJ2-7, with 11 bases fitting TRBD2. This CDR3 is 14 amino acids long. In germline, CDR1 is MDHEN, CDR2 SYDVKM. J lost 2 bases, V lost 8 bases, and 5 bases had no gene match. The CDR3 DNA is TGTGCCAGCGGGGGGACTAGCGGTCCCTACGAGCAGTACTTC. It specifies CASGGTSGPYEQYF.

The chain joins TRBV3-1 to TRBJ1-2, with a tentative D call TRBD1 (6 bases). Per the germline V gene, CDR1 is LGHDT and CDR2 is YNNKEL (reference sequence). The CDR3 length is 14 residues. V was trimmed by 4 bases and J by 4 bases, leaving 13 bases between them. The CDR3 sequence: CASSLQGRIYGYTF. The CDR3 coding sequence is TGTGCCAGCAGCCTGCAGGGGCGAATCTATGGCTACACCTTC.

The CDR3 region has the DNA TGTGCCACCAGTGATTCCCGGACAGGTAATTGGGAGCAGTACTTC. Amino acid sequence: CATSDSRTGNWEQYF. V and J are TRBV24-1 and TRBJ2-5, with 7 bases identical to TRBD1. With V trimmed by 2 bases and J by 11 bases, 13 bases remained unmatched. The CDR3 runs 15 residues. The V gene's germline CDR1 is KGHDR and CDR2 SFDVKD.

The chain joins TRBV6-5 to TRBJ2-1, with 12 nucleotides matching TRBD2. Losses at the gene ends were 4 bases for V and 4 bases for J; bases not matched to a gene: 8. The CDR3 contains 17 residues. The germline gives CDR1 MNHEY, CDR2 SVGAGI. CDR3 sequence: CASSSKSSGGGYNEQFF. In DNA form, the CDR3 reads TGTGCCAGCAGTTCCAAATCTAGCGGGGGGGGGTACAATGAGCAGTTCTTC.

The gene calls are TRBV12-3 or TRBV12-4 and TRBJ2-3, with TRBD2 identical over 8 bases. Trimming cost V 3 bases and J 4 bases; bases outside gene matches: 3. This CDR3 contains 14 residues. The CDR3 loop is CASSLGLEADTQYF. CDR3 coding DNA: TGTGCCAGCAGTTTGGGACTAGAGGCAGATACGCAGTATTTT.

The rearrangement joins TRBV3-1 to TRBJ2-7; D gene ambiguous. V dropped 2 bases and J dropped 5 bases, with 4 bases sitting between them. The CDR3 totals 11 residues. CDR1 and CDR2 (germline): LGHDT, YNNKEL (reference sequence). For the CDR3, the DNA is TGTGCCAGCAGCCAAATGGACGAGCAGTACTTC. Residues: CASSQMDEQYF.

This chain connects TRBV6-1 to TRBJ1-2, with D uncertain. Germline CDR1 is MNHNS and CDR2 is SASEGT. The CDR3 totals 15 residues. The germline V and J ends were trimmed by 1 base and 1 base, with 10 bases remaining between them. The CDR3 nucleotides are TGTGCCAGCAGTGAAGGGTCAGGCTTTAACTATGGCTACACCTTC. Protein: CASSEGSGFNYGYTF.

In its sample, this clonotype was seen once. One junction end disagrees with the germline gene, perhaps due to a read error. This sequence joins TRBV6-5 and TRBJ2-3; possibly TRBD1 for D (6 bases). Germline CDR1 MNHEY, CDR2 SVGAGI. This CDR3 comprises 15 residues. The CDR3 bases are TGTGCCAGCAGTACGGGACACCCGACAGCAGATGCGCAGTATTTT. It is translated as CASSTGHPTADAQYF.

The chain links TRBV7-3 to TRBJ2-1; D is perhaps TRBD2 (6 bases). The CDR3 totals 15 residues. V lost 3 bases, J lost 2 bases, and 11 bases lay in between. CDR1 SGHTA and CDR2 FQGTGA come from the germline V gene. The CDR3 is CASSLMAGTYNEQFF. CDR3 sequence (DNA): TGTGCCAGCAGCTTGATGGCGGGGACCTACAATGAGCAGTTCTTC.

The V call is TRBV5-1, the J call TRBJ2-3; D not resolved. Trimming shortened V by 4 bases and J by 3 bases, and 9 bases separated the two germline ends. Per the germline V gene, CDR1 is SGHRS and CDR2 is YFSETQ. CDR3 length equals 13 residues. As DNA, the CDR3 is TGCGCCAGCAGCGATAGTATAACAGATACGCAGTATTTT. This encodes CASSDSITDTQYF.

This clonotype was detected once. The chain combines TRBV20-1 with TRBJ2-7; perhaps D is TRBD1 or TRBD2 (5 bases each). The CDR3 covers 16 residues. The V gene's germline CDR1 is DFQATT and CDR2 SNEGSKA (reference sequence). Between the trimmed V and J ends, which lost 0 bases and 3 bases, there was a span of 18 bases. The CDR3 DNA follows: TGCAGTGCTAGAGATCCGTTTGGGACCCAAGGCTACGAGCAGTACTTC. Residues: CSARDPFGTQGYEQYF.

This clonotype has a handful of counts. V gene TRBV7-3 combines with J gene TRBJ1-1; D is ambiguous. The CDR3 consists of 15 residues. Germline V gene data show CDR1 as SGHTA and CDR2 as FQGTGA. V was shortened by 1 base and J by 2 bases, with 11 bases between the two germline ends. The DNA for the CDR3 is TGTGCCAGCAGCTTAAGAGGAGTCGACAACACTGAAGCTTTCTTT. Translated: CASSLRGVDNTEAFF.

As for this clonotype: A much larger clone lies a single base off, so this may be a read error. This rearrangement joins TRBV7-2 to TRBJ2-7; tentatively, D is TRBD1 or TRBD2 (6 bases each). The CDR3 has 14 amino acids. In germline, CDR1 is SGHTA, CDR2 FQGNSA. With 5 bases removed from V and 2 bases from J, the gap between germline ends came to 13 bases. The CDR3 region has the DNA TGTGCCAGCAGCGTAGAGAGGGGGGCCTACGAGCAGTACTTC. Translated, it gives CASSVERGAYEQYF.

CDR3 nucleotides: TGTGCCACCAGCAGACCCTTAGCGGACGGCAATAATGAAAAACTGTTTTTT. Amino acid sequence: CATSRPLADGNNEKLFF. The rearrangement joins TRBV15 to TRBJ1-4, with D unclear. The CDR3 spans 17 residues. Germline V gene sequence: CDR1 LNHNV, CDR2 YYDKDF (reference sequence). Trimming stripped 2 bases from V and 4 bases from J, with 17 bases between.